The clone carrying this T cell receptor beta chain was detected ten times or more. TCR beta libraries were built with iRepertoire HTBI primers and Arm-PCR of CDR3 regions. In TCRdb, the multiplex PCR reads were re-called with MiXCR into one record per CDR3 protein. The sample consists of roughly 610,000 distinct CDR3 sequences, approximately 16% of them appearing once. This sample was included in a study of regulatory T cells in long-lasting Graves disease. Described time point: newly diagnosed GD, antithyroid drugs for less than 3 months. Extracted RNA from PBMCs served as the source of the TCR library. This sample was shared with a second study, whose subject was T cells in Graves' hyperthyroidism and ophthalmopathy. Per that study: Absence of ophthalmopathy progression within 18 months defined stable Graves' hyperthyroidism. With the HTBI primer set, the TCR CDR3 went through a first round of RT-PCR.

This sequence originates from a young man with Graves disease. Here the sequenced sample was peripheral blood mononuclear cells (PBMCs), taken at new diagnosis, from a patient treated with antithyroid drugs.

The CDR3: CASGPRRDNTEAFF. The CDR3 DNA follows: TGTGCCAGCGGCCCACGCCGGGATAACACTGAAGCTTTCTTT. This sequence joins TRBV11-1 and TRBJ1-1; no reliable D call. The CDR3 consists of 14 residues. Trimming took 8 bases from V and 2 from J, leaving 15 bases between them. Looked up from germline, CDR1 is SGHAT and CDR2 is FQDESV (reference sequence).